Given below is one TCR beta chain in context. The data are from a study of shared clonotypes between healthy human individuals. This CDR3 region has 14 residues. V lost 6 bases, J lost 7 bases, and 9 bases stayed unmatched. The germline V gene has CDR1 MNHEY and CDR2 SMNVEV (reference sequence). Over several immunoSEQ plates, each subset's genomic DNA was distributed in even portions. The protocol was immunoSEQ multiplex PCR, while the TCRdb copy is restricted to in-frame clones and leaves out a portion. The repertoire consists of roughly 1 million clones, with around three quarters occurring once and the leading ten covering 0.4% to 0.55%.

Sequenced material: memory CD4+ T cells from PBMCs. Subset indicated: CD45RA-negative fraction. This TCR was sampled from a man between 18 and 35 years old in good health. Some clones in this sample may be carry-over from other donors' samples. The genes are TRBV27 and TRBJ2-7; 10 nucleotides align to TRBD1. CDR3 sequence: CASRPTGGPGEQYF. The CDR3 nucleotides are TGTGCCAGCAGGCCGACAGGGGGCCCGGGAGAGCAGTACTTC.